Listed here is a single TCR beta chain. Its target antigen remains unknown. Base qualities are not at hand, and no much larger clone is one base apart. Patients chosen for sequencing had shown expansion of CD8+CD57+ cells by flow cytometry. Severe acquired aplastic anemia was diagnosed in all patients according to International Study of Aplastic Anemia and Agranulocytosis and Camitta criteria. No therapy had been received by the patients at the time of blood sampling. The study deep-sequenced TCR repertoires of sorted CD4+ and CD8+ blood T cells from severe aplastic anemia patients and healthy subjects. Patients were enrolled under clinicaltrials.gov protocols 00001620, 01623167, 00001397, 00071045, 00081523 and 00961064 in the USA. Ficoll-Paque density gradient centrifugation was used to isolate peripheral blood mononuclear cells. Before DNA was extracted, CD4+ and CD8+ T cells were sorted using either FACS or magnetic beads.

Genomic DNA was used as template for profiling of TCR beta VDJ combinations and CDR3 sequences. An Illumina HiSeq 2000 was the platform used for TCR repertoire sequencing. Turning to the authors' computational methods: TRBV/TRBJ rearrangement plots, CDR3 size and DJ length profiles, and Simpson's diversity index were used to assess repertoires. The immunodominant clone was defined as the most abundant DNA sequence in deep sequencing data. CDR3 amino acid sequences were checked for sharing across subjects and were also compared against the VDJdb database and published repertoires. Using fastp at Q25 and MiXCR, TCRdb reprocessed the public reads and kept productive beta chains. Each entry is one CDR3 protein sequence, shown with its most common DNA and genes. Clone size and V and J calls follow TCRdb, not the original study. In this sample the table shows approximately 100,000 distinct CDR3 sequences, roughly two thirds of which occur a single time. The top ten clonotypes cover about 60% of the sample.

The sample is drawn from a study of CD8+CD57+ T cells in acquired aplastic anemia (dated by TCRdb to the late 2010s). Notes on the research overall: Extracted DNA from sorted CD4+ and CD8+ cells averaged around 3.5 ug, ranging from about 0.19 to 30 ug. A CD8+CD57+ expansion meant a frequency higher than the mean frequency seen in healthy subjects. What the authors observed across the whole study: Between patients and healthy controls, no significant difference in CD8+ Simpson's diversity was found (P=0.060). Roughly 30 CD8+ CDR3 sequences were shared between patients and controls but appeared highly expressed in patients and within their immunodominant clones.

For this chain, trimming is 6 bases at the V end and 6 bases at the J end, and the number of junction bases without a gene match is 4. The germline V gene (reference sequence) gives CDR1 as SEHNR and CDR2 as FQNEAQ. CDR3 length: 14 amino acids, cysteine to phenylalanine. Only the CDR3 DNA is retained, 42 bases long and in frame from the first base. The specimen sequenced was sorted CD4+, CD8+, or CD8+CD57+ T cells (not recorded which) from PBMCs. This TCR was recovered from a human donor with aplastic anemia. Here the chain combines TRBV7-9 and TRBJ1-5; TRBD1 fits 11 bases in the junction. CDR3 region: CASSQGTGGQPQHF. Here is the DNA: TGTGCCAGCAGTCAAGGGACAGGGGGTCAGCCCCAGCATTTT.